Below, 2 T cell receptor beta chains from the same sample are listed, as sequenced in a study of T cell responses to AZD1222 COVID-19 vaccine. Method: immunoSEQ multiplex PCR; TCRdb's copy keeps in-frame clones and lacks some. The sample contains about 56,000 clones, 70% to 90% of which appear only once. This specimen was peripheral blood, taken on day 0 of AZD1222 vaccination. The source is an adult in good health.

The rearrangement links TRBV2 to TRBJ2-3, with D possibly being TRBD2 (6 bases). V was trimmed by 7 bases and J by 3 bases, leaving 14 bases between them. Germline-derived CDR1 and CDR2 are SNHLY and FYNNEI. This CDR3 is 14 amino acids long. CDR3 in DNA: TGTGCCAGCACCCAGGGCGGGGAGACAGATACGCAGTATTTT. It codes for CASTQGGETDTQYF.

V and J are TRBV4-1 and TRBJ1-1; D unclear. Trimming left V 0 bases short and J 12 bases short, with 8 bases between. Germline CDR1 and CDR2: MGHRA and YSYEKL. This CDR3 region has 11 residues. This CDR3 reads CASSQDFMSFF. The DNA of the CDR3 is TGCGCCAGCAGCCAAGATTTTATGTCTTTCTTT.